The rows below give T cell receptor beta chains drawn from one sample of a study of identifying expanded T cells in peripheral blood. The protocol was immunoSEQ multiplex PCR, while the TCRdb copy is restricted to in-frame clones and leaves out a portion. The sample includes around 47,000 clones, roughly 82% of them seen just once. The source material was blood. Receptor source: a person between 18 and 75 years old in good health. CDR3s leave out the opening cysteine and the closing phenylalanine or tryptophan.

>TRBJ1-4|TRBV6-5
ASSPGGREKLF
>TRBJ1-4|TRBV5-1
ASSSGGLYEKLF
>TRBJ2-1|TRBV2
ASSESPMRVRSYNEQF
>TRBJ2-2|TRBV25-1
ASSAFKGAGELF
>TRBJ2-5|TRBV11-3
ASSFRTSGSVETQY
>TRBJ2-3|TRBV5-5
ASSRRTNTDTQY
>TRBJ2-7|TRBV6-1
AGSEAWQGTIYEQY
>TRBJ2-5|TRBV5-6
ASSPGVQETQY
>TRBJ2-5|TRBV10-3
ASSSPLLAGGETQY
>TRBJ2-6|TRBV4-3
ASSQVGKGANSGANVLT
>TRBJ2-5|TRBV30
AGDSLEGETQY
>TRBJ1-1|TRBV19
ASSIKGQRQNTEAF
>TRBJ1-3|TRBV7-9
ASSLGPLSGNTIY
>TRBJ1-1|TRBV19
ASSMGRRMNTEAF
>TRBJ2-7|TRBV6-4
ASSELAGESYEQY
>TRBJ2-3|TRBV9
ASSPKSDRGSTDTQY
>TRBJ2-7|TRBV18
ASSPPRRGLTYEQY
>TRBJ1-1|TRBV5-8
ASSLARRARERTEAF
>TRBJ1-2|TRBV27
ASSLREGAHGYT
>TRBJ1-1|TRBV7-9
ASSRQSPNTEAF
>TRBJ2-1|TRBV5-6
ASSMTDNEQF
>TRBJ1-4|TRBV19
ASSKRDRVEKLF
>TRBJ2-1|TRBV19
ASSMMGGTMQF
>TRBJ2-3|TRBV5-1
ASSLDGVSTDTQY
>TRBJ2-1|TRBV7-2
ASSFDGGLSYNEQF
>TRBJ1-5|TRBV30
AWSAPGGPQH
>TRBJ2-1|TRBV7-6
ASSLTETRYEQF
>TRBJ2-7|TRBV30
AWSPGHSGGEQY
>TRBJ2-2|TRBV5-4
ASSPGQTFTGELF
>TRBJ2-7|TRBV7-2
ASSSTSGYEQY
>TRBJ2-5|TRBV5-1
ASSLKPGPTTY
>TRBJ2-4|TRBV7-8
ASSSEAGNKNIQY
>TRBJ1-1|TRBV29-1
SVRAAMNTEAF
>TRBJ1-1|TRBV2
ASTRTGSLGTEAF
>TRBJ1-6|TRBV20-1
SAESGGPLH
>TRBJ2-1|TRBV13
ASSLVYGGQGTYNEQF
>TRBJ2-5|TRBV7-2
ASSLGPTQETQY
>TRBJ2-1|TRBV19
ATAGTHLRNEQF
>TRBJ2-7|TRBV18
ASSTTKALSEQY
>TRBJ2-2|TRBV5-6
ASSRDRGSTGELF
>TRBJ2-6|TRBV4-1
ASSLIAAELAKGSGANVLT